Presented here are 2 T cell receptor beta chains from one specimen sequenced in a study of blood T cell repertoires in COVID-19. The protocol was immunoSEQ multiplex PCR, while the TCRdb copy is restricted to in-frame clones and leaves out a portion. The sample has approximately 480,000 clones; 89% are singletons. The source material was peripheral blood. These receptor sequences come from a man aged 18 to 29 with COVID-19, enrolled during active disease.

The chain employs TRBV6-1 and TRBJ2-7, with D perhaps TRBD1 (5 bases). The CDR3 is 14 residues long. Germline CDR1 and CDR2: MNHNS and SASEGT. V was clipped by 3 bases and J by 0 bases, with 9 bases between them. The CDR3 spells CASSDFRDSYEQYF. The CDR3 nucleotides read TGTGCCAGCAGTGATTTCAGGGACTCCTACGAGCAGTACTTC.

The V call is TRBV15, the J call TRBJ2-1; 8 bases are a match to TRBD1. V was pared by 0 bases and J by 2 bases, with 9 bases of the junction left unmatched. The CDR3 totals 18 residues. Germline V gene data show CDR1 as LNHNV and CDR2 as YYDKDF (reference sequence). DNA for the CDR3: TGTGCCACCAGCAGAGATTTCCCTGGGACAGGAACCTACAATGAGCAGTTCTTC. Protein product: CATSRDFPGTGTYNEQFF.